This T cell receptor (beta chain) was recovered during a study of chemoradiotherapy in HPV16-positive cancers. At the level of the study: Candidate HPV-specific T-cell clones and common TCR motifs came from functional assays in a couple of HPV16-positive patients.

Findings of the study overall: For HPV16-positive patients, expanding HPV-responsive T cells associated with longer recurrence-free survival. During treatment, candidate HPV-specific clones and E7-related motifs expanded in tumor.

V lost 3 bases to trimming and J lost 6 bases; unmatched junction nucleotides: 11. Per the germline V gene, CDR1 is KGHSH and CDR2 is LQKENI. This CDR3 region has 18 residues. About this clone itself: Its specificity is unknown.

Samples were taken several times over chemoradiotherapy. The repertoire was sequenced with immunoSEQ multiplex PCR; TCRdb's copy has only in-frame clones and lacks some. This sample has approximately 28,000 clones, with about 89% found just once. The genes are TRBV18 and TRBJ2-1; 13 nucleotides agree with TRBD2. This TCR was recovered from a human donor with HPV-associated anogenital cancer. The sample in question was blood, obtained from a patient who underwent chemoradiotherapy. In DNA, the CDR3 is TGTGCCAGCTCACCTGTGCCAAGGACTAGCGGGAGAGGCAATGAGCAGTTCTTC. Translating gives CASSPVPRTSGRGNEQFF. Filled out from reference TRBV18 and TRBJ2-1, the complete variable domain reads NAGVMQNPRHLVRRRGQEARLRCSPMKGHSHVYWYRQLPEEGLKFMVYLQKENIIDESGMPKERFSAEFPKEGPSILRIQQVVRGDSAAYFCASSPVPRTSGRGNEQFFGPGTRLTVL.